One sample yielded the 15 T cell receptor beta chains listed below, sequenced in a study of identical twins (TCRdb year 2016). The library was built by means of 5' RACE. This sample was sequenced with an Illumina HiSeq 2000. The raw public reads went through TCRdb reprocessing: fastp at Q25, MiXCR clone calling, in-frame beta chains kept. Here each entry gathers all rows of one CDR3 protein and keeps the most common genes and DNA. A total of hundreds of thousands of distinct CDR3 sequences appear in this sample, roughly 12% of them only once. The ten top clones hold 7.2% of the sample. These data also featured in a second study, about yellow fever vaccine responses in identical twins.

The material sequenced was CD8+ T cells sorted from blood. These receptors all come from a young woman in good health.

The chain links TRBV5-4 to TRBJ2-7; tentative D call: TRBD1 (6 bases). The CDR3 spans 14 residues. Germline V gene sequence: CDR1 SGHNT, CDR2 YYREEE (reference sequence). The V gene lost 4 bases and the J gene lost 2 bases, with 13 bases spanning the gap. The CDR3 sequence is CASSLGQLPYEQYV. CDR3 bases: TGTGCCAGCAGCCTCGGACAGTTACCCTACGAGCAGTACGTC.

This clonotype came up many times. The V and J genes are TRBV12-3 or TRBV12-4 and TRBJ2-1, with 12 bases lining up with TRBD2. V shed 1 base and J 7 bases; nucleotides not matched to a gene: 2. The CDR3 has 15 residues. In DNA, the CDR3 is TGTGCCAGCAGTTTAGTTCTAGCGGGAGGGAATGAGCAGTTCTTC. Encoded protein: CASSLVLAGGNEQFF.

The chain carries TRBV7-6 and TRBJ2-5; 8 bases match TRBD1. Trimming cost V 5 bases and J 5 bases; bases outside gene matches: 7. This CDR3 is built from 14 residues. Germline CDR1 SGHVS, CDR2 FNYEAQ. CDR3 nucleotide sequence: TGTGCCAGCAGCCCGGACAGGGTATATGAGACCCAGTACTTC. Amino acid sequence: CASSPDRVYETQYF. The full variable domain, its missing parts supplied by reference TRBV7-6 and TRBJ2-5, is GAGVSQSPRYKVTKRGQDVALRCDPISGHVSLYWYRQALGQGPEFLTYFNYEAQQDKSGLPNDRFSAERPEGSISTLTIQRTEQRDSAMYRCASSPDRVYETQYFGPGTRLLVL.

This clonotype was picked up a small number of times. The rearrangement joins TRBV13 to TRBJ2-1; unclear D gene. The CDR3 loop spans 13 amino acids. Trimming pared 0 bases from V and 6 bases from J, leaving 6 bases between. Per the germline V gene, CDR1 is PRHDT and CDR2 is FYEKMQ (reference sequence). The CDR3 spells CASSLGKFNEQFF. The CDR3 nucleotides are TGTGCCAGCAGCTTAGGAAAGTTCAATGAGCAGTTCTTC.

V gene TRBV11-2 combines with J gene TRBJ2-1; D ambiguous. The V and J ends lost 2 bases and 9 bases respectively, with 5 bases between them. The length of the CDR3 is 11 residues. The germline CDR1 and CDR2 sequences are SGHAT and FQNNGV. The DNA for the CDR3 is TGTGCCAGCAGCTTACAAGGTGAGCAGTTCTTC. This codes for CASSLQGEQFF. Looking up the rest from reference TRBV11-2 and TRBJ2-1 gives the full variable domain: EAGVAQSPRYKIIEKRQSVAFWCNPISGHATLYWYQQILGQGPKLLIQFQNNGVVDDSQLPKDRFSAERLKGVDSTLKIQPAKLEDSAVYLCASSLQGEQFFGPGTRLTVL.

This clonotype was detected ten times or more. The J gene is TRBJ2-1, the V gene TRBV9; 7 positions agree with TRBD2. Germline V lookup: CDR1 SGDLS, CDR2 YYNGEE. V lost 0 bases and J lost 4; bases outside the gene matches: 13. The CDR3 extends over 18 amino acids. CDR3 in DNA: TGTGCCAGCAGCGTAGCTGGGGCCCTAGCGGAACGGTACAATGAGCAGTTCTTC. As protein: CASSVAGALAERYNEQFF.

The CDR3 DNA sequence: TGTGCCAGCAGTGCTCACCCCTACCTAGCCGAGCTCCCGCAAGAGACCCAGTACTTC. Protein sequence: CASSAHPYLAELPQETQYF. The chain recombines TRBV6-4 with TRBJ2-5, with D perhaps matching TRBD2 (5 bases). The CDR3 runs to 19 residues. Trimming removed 4 bases from V and 2 bases from J, with 26 bases in between. The V gene's germline CDR1 is MRHNA and CDR2 SNTAGT.

The chain couples TRBV28 to TRBJ2-1; 7 bases map to TRBD2. Germline CDR1 reads MDHEN; CDR2 reads SYDVKM. The V and J ends lost 2 bases and 4 bases, in that order; junction bases with no gene match: 5. CDR3 size: 15 residues. The CDR3 coding sequence is TGTGCCAGCAGTTTAGCGGGAGTCTTGTACAATGAGCAGTTCTTC. Its protein product is CASSLAGVLYNEQFF.

This clonotype has just a few counts. This chain connects TRBV7-8 to TRBJ2-5; 8 bases align to TRBD2. CDR1 is SGHVS and CDR2 is FQNEAQ in the germline V gene. The V gene end was trimmed by 5 bases and the J gene end by 3 bases; junction bases not matched to a gene: 8. The length of the CDR3 is 15 residues. CDR3 amino acids: CASSRAGEGEETQYF. As DNA, the CDR3 is TGTGCCAGCAGCCGAGCGGGAGAGGGGGAAGAGACCCAGTACTTC.

This clonotype has a handful of counts. The V and J genes are TRBV6-1 and TRBJ2-7; TRBD1 matches at 11 bases. CDR1 MNHNS and CDR2 SASEGT come from the germline V gene. The CDR3 spans 14 residues. V shed 6 bases, J shed 8 bases, and the junction held 9 bases outside the gene matches. CDR3 in amino acids: CASSPGTGGLQQYF. DNA for the CDR3: TGTGCCAGCAGCCCCGGGACAGGGGGTCTCCAGCAGTACTTC.

This clonotype was seen a handful of times. The chain links TRBV6-1 to TRBJ2-5; D may be TRBD1 or TRBD2 (5 bases each). Trimming stripped 3 bases from V and 5 bases from J, with 13 bases between. This CDR3 spans 14 amino acids. The V gene's germline CDR1 is MNHNS and CDR2 SASEGT. The CDR3 protein is CASSERGTWETQYF. CDR3 DNA: TGTGCCAGCAGTGAGCGAGGGACGTGGGAGACCCAGTACTTC.

V and J are TRBV27 and TRBJ2-7; possible D gene TRBD1, 6 bases. Trimming took off 4 bases at V and 2 bases at J, with 15 bases between the two ends. Germline V gene lookup returns CDR1 MNHEY and CDR2 SMNVEV (reference sequence). The CDR3 has 15 residues. The CDR3 bases are TGTGCCAGCAGTTCTCTGGACAGCCCAACCTACGAGCAGTACGTC. It specifies CASSSLDSPTYEQYV.

This clonotype has at least ten counts. The chain has TRBV7-8 and TRBJ2-3; TRBD2 is a possible D gene (6 bases). Germline loops: CDR1 SGHVS, CDR2 FQNEAQ. Between the trimmed V and J ends, which lost 1 base and 6 bases, there was a span of 17 bases. CDR3 size: 16 residues. The DNA for the CDR3 is TGTGCCAGCAGCTTAGAGTTCGGAAAGCGGGCCGATACGCAGTATTTT. It translates to CASSLEFGKRADTQYF. The full variable domain, with the rest looked up from reference TRBV7-8 and TRBJ2-3, is GAGVSQSPRYKVAKRGQDVALRCDPISGHVSLFWYQQALGQGPEFLTYFQNEAQLDKSGLPSDRFFAERPEGSVSTLKIQRTQQEDSAVYLCASSLEFGKRADTQYFGPGTRLTVL.

This clonotype was seen more than once but under ten times. The V gene is TRBV27, the J gene TRBJ2-5; D is uncertain. This CDR3 contains 13 residues. Germline loops: CDR1 MNHEY, CDR2 SMNVEV (reference sequence). Trimming left V 5 bases short and J 2 bases short, with 9 bases between. The CDR3 bases are TGTGCCAGCAGTGTCCAGGATCAAGAGACCCAGTACTTC. Encoded protein: CASSVQDQETQYF.

This chain joins TRBV6-5 and TRBJ2-1, with D hard to call. Trimming took off 2 bases at V and 2 bases at J, with 4 bases between the two ends. CDR3 length: 13 residues. Germline CDR1 and CDR2: MNHEY and SVGAGI. For the CDR3, the DNA is TGTGCCAGCAGTTACCGGGCCTACAATGAGCAGTTCTTC. Protein sequence: CASSYRAYNEQFF.